One and the same sample provided the 30 T cell receptor beta chains below, sequenced in a study of cytomegalovirus exposure and HLA in healthy donors (dated by TCRdb to the late 2010s). Library preparation employed the immunoSEQ multiplex PCR assay. A mixture of 60 forward primers for TCR Vbeta segments and 13 reverse primers for TCR Jbeta segments was used in the multiplex PCR. TCRdb took over this immuneACCESS table, retaining in-frame rearrangements with V and J assigned. Such tables are incomplete; in checked studies, under half of the missing clones stem from an unresolved V gene, and the remainder is unexplained. Here the sample has some 90,000 clones; less than 85% occur a single time. The top ten clones comprise around 5% of the sample. Input material: PBMCs. The source is a young man in good health and CMV-seropositive.

V and J are TRBV13 and TRBJ2-1, with 8 bases lining up with TRBD1. The junction had 14 bases not matched to a gene; V was cut back by 4 bases and J by 6 bases. In germline, CDR1 is PRHDT, CDR2 FYEKMQ (reference sequence). The CDR3 covers 17 residues. CDR3: CASSSPDRGGRGNEQFF. The CDR3 nucleotides read TGTGCCAGCAGCTCGCCTGACAGGGGAGGCCGAGGCAATGAGCAGTTCTTC.

The chain joins TRBV28 to TRBJ1-5; no reliable D call. V was clipped by 5 bases and J by 1 base, with 12 bases between them. CDR3 length: 15 amino acids. The germline V gene has CDR1 MDHEN and CDR2 SYDVKM. The CDR3 coding sequence is TGTGCCAGCAGTCCCAAACACCGCAGCAATCAGCCCCAGCATTTT. Translation gives CASSPKHRSNQPQHF. The whole variable domain, filled in from reference TRBV28 and TRBJ1-5, reads DVKVTQSSRYLVKRTGEKVFLECVQDMDHENMFWYRQDPGLGLRLIYFSYDVKMKEKGDIPEGYSVSREKKERFSLILESASTNQTSMYLCASSPKHRSNQPQHFGDGTRLSIL.

CDR3 in DNA: TGTGCCAGCAGCACTCTCACAGGTGCGGAGACTGAAGCTTTCTTT. Translating it yields CASSTLTGAETEAFF. The chain uses TRBV9 and TRBJ1-1; possible D gene TRBD1, 5 bases. Germline V CDR1 and CDR2: SGDLS, YYNGEE. The CDR3 is 15 residues long. Trimming took 4 bases from V and 5 from J, leaving 18 bases between them.

The CDR3 coding sequence is TGTGCCAGCAGGGCAGGAGGCTACGAGCAGTACTTC. Its translation: CASRAGGYEQYF. The chain recombines TRBV27 with TRBJ2-7; D might be TRBD2 (5 bases). From germline, CDR1 is MNHEY and CDR2 SMNVEV (reference sequence). This CDR3 is built from 12 residues. Deletions cut 6 bases from V and 3 bases from J, with 9 bases between.

This chain connects TRBV6-5 to TRBJ1-2; D is undetermined. V dropped 2 bases and J dropped 2 bases, with 6 bases sitting between them. Germline loops: CDR1 MNHEY, CDR2 SVGAGI. CDR3 length: 13 amino acids. The CDR3 loop reads CASSYKQNYGYTF. Written as DNA, the CDR3 is TGTGCCAGCAGTTACAAACAGAACTATGGCTACACCTTC.

The gene calls are TRBV4-1 and TRBJ2-5; D is uncertain. Trimming removed 6 bases from V and 7 bases from J, with 9 bases in between. CDR1 MGHRA and CDR2 YSYEKL come from the germline V gene. This CDR3 has 11 amino acids. The CDR3 reads CASSASGTQYF. CDR3 sequence (DNA): TGCGCCAGCAGTGCCTCAGGGACCCAGTACTTC.

This clone showed up just once. The J gene is TRBJ2-7, the V gene TRBV6-1; D is perhaps TRBD2 (6 bases). The V gene lost 2 bases and the J gene lost 7 bases, with 15 bases spanning the gap. The germline CDR1 and CDR2 sequences are MNHNS and SASEGT. This CDR3 region has 14 residues. The CDR3 bases are TGTGCCAGCAGTGAAACTAGCCGGCGCGGGGAGCAGTACTTC. It translates to CASSETSRRGEQYF.

The chain joins TRBV5-3 to TRBJ1-1; tentatively, D is TRBD1 (6 bases). TRBV5-3 is noted as an ORF with a role that remains uncertain. The length of the CDR3 is 16 residues. V lost 4 bases and J lost 4, with 20 bases in between. The CDR3 DNA reads as TGTGCCAGAAGCCCTCCGGGTGGGGAGGGGGGCACTGAAGCTTTCTTT. This gives the protein CARSPPGGEGGTEAFF.

Here the CDR3 reads CARSPDRGKEYF. CDR3 nucleotide sequence: TGTGCCAGAAGCCCGGACAGGGGAAAGGAGTACTTC. The V and J genes are TRBV5-3 and TRBJ2-7; 9 bases match TRBD1. TRBV5-3 is annotated as an ORF whose role is uncertain. The V gene end was trimmed by 4 bases and the J gene end by 11 bases; junction bases not matched to a gene: 7. The CDR3 sequence is 12 residues long.

The gene calls are TRBV7-9 and TRBJ2-2; 10 nucleotides align to TRBD1. Germline V CDR1 and CDR2: SEHNR, FQNEAQ (reference sequence). The J segment lost 4 bases and the V segment lost 5 bases, leaving 4 bases of the junction unmatched. The CDR3 contains 15 residues. CDR3 region: CASSRQGASTGELFF. DNA of the CDR3: TGTGCCAGCAGCCGACAGGGGGCGAGCACCGGGGAGCTGTTTTTT.

CDR3 loop: CSVRQGHQPQHF. In nucleotides, the CDR3 is TGCAGCGTTAGACAGGGGCATCAGCCCCAGCATTTT. This chain uses TRBV29-1 with TRBJ1-5; 8 nucleotides line up with TRBD1. CDR3 length equals 12 residues. Germline lookup yields CDR1 SQVTM and CDR2 ANQGSEA. V lost 5 bases to trimming and J lost 5 bases; unmatched junction nucleotides: 2.

This clone was detected once. The V and J genes are TRBV5-1 and TRBJ2-7; D might be TRBD1 (7 bases). CDR1 is SGHRS and CDR2 is YFSETQ in the germline V gene. The CDR3 runs 16 residues. With 0 bases removed from V and 5 bases from J, the gap between germline ends came to 18 bases. CDR3 protein: CASSLAGGNPSHEQYF. The CDR3 coding sequence is TGCGCCAGCAGCTTGGCAGGGGGGAACCCTAGCCACGAGCAGTACTTC.

The J gene is TRBJ2-1, the V gene TRBV27; perhaps TRBD2 as D (6 bases). Trimming removed 6 bases from V and 6 bases from J, with 9 bases in between. Germline assignment: CDR1 MNHEY and CDR2 SMNVEV (reference sequence). This CDR3 is built from 12 residues. The CDR3: CASSQGGNEQFF. The CDR3 coding sequence is TGTGCCAGCAGCCAGGGAGGCAATGAGCAGTTCTTC.

The V and J genes are TRBV7-9 and TRBJ2-1; the match to TRBD2 covers 7 bases. Germline loops: CDR1 SEHNR, CDR2 FQNEAQ (reference sequence). The CDR3 runs to 15 residues. The ends lost 1 base at V and 6 bases at J; junction bases unmatched: 6. The CDR3 spells CASSLVGEGSNEQFF. The CDR3 nucleotides are TGTGCCAGCAGCTTAGTAGGGGAGGGGAGCAATGAGCAGTTCTTC.

The rearrangement links TRBV14 to TRBJ2-5; 7 bases map to TRBD2. The germline V gene has CDR1 SGHDN and CDR2 FVKESK. The CDR3 is 15 amino acids. V was clipped by 1 base and J by 3 bases; unmatched bases: 5. CDR3 in DNA: TGTGCCAGCAGCCAAGTGGTCGGGGGGAAAGAGACCCAGTACTTC. Translated, it gives CASSQVVGGKETQYF.

The CDR3 DNA is TGTGCCAGCAGGGGACAGGGTTTCATCGGGGAGCTGTTTTTT. Translation: CASRGQGFIGELFF. V is TRBV6-1 and J is TRBJ2-2, with 9 positions matching TRBD1. V lost 6 bases and J lost 7; bases outside the gene matches: 6. This CDR3 has 14 amino acids. Germline values: CDR1 MNHNS, CDR2 SASEGT.

The count of this clone is one. DNA of the CDR3: TGTGCCAGCACTAATAGTGGCGGGGAGCTGTTTTTT. Encoded protein: CASTNSGGELFF. The chain joins TRBV27 to TRBJ2-2, with D hard to call. The CDR3 loop spans 12 amino acids. V shed 7 bases and J shed 7 bases, with 10 bases lying between them. Germline CDR1 MNHEY, CDR2 SMNVEV (reference sequence).

This sequence joins TRBV9 and TRBJ2-1, with 14 nucleotides matching TRBD2. Germline-derived CDR1 and CDR2 are SGDLS and YYNGEE. The trim removed 7 bases at V and 10 bases at J, leaving 10 bases unmatched. The CDR3 has 15 amino acids. The CDR3 sequence is CASQYLGTSGGEQFF. The DNA of the CDR3 is TGTGCCAGCCAATACCTTGGGACTAGCGGGGGCGAGCAGTTCTTC.

V gene TRBV9 combines with J gene TRBJ1-2; D is unresolved. The germline CDR1 and CDR2 sequences are SGDLS and YYNGEE. V lost 4 bases to trimming and J lost 2 bases, with 18 bases between them. This CDR3 contains 16 residues. CDR3 protein: CASSPDPIGRNYGYTF. Written as DNA, the CDR3 is TGTGCCAGCAGCCCGGACCCCATCGGGAGAAACTATGGCTACACCTTC.

This clone was found a few times. This chain connects TRBV6-1 to TRBJ2-1; D is unresolved. There are 14 residues in the CDR3. V gave up 11 bases and J gave up 7 bases, with 21 bases separating them. The germline CDR1 and CDR2 sequences are MNHNS and SASEGT. The CDR3: CAGSSRVNRNEQFF. The CDR3 coding sequence is TGTGCCGGTTCTAGTCGAGTGAATAGGAATGAGCAGTTCTTC.

In its sample, this clone was seen a few times. J is TRBJ2-1 and V is TRBV6-1, with D possibly TRBD1 on 5 matching bases. Trimming took off 4 bases at V and 2 bases at J, with 9 bases between the two ends. The CDR3 consists of 14 residues. Germline V gene data show CDR1 as MNHNS and CDR2 as SASEGT. The CDR3 spells CASSGGLAYNEQFF. The CDR3 coding sequence is TGTGCCAGCAGTGGGGGCCTGGCCTACAATGAGCAGTTCTTC.

In this sample, this clone turned up once. V gene TRBV5-1 combines with J gene TRBJ2-6; 7 bases are a match to TRBD2. V was pared by 4 bases and J by 0 bases, with 1 base of the junction left unmatched. The CDR3 spans 15 residues. Germline V lookup: CDR1 SGHRS, CDR2 YFSETQ. In DNA form, the CDR3 reads TGCGCCAGCAGCGGGGGGGGCTCTGGGGCCAACGTCCTGACTTTC. This translates into CASSGGGSGANVLTF.

The gene calls are TRBV7-8 and TRBJ2-3; D not resolved. V lost 0 bases and J 1 base, leaving 11 bases between the germline ends. The CDR3 spans 16 residues. The V gene's germline CDR1 is SGHVS and CDR2 FQNEAQ. This CDR3 reads CASSLALYSRTDTQYF. The CDR3 nucleotides are TGTGCCAGCAGCTTAGCGCTCTACAGCCGCACAGATACGCAGTATTTT. Supplemented by reference TRBV7-8 and TRBJ2-3, the full variable domain reads GAGVSQSPRYKVAKRGQDVALRCDPISGHVSLFWYQQALGQGPEFLTYFQNEAQLDKSGLPSDRFFAERPEGSVSTLKIQRTQQEDSAVYLCASSLALYSRTDTQYFGPGTRLTVL.

V is TRBV4-2 and J is TRBJ1-2, with TRBD1 matching 7 bases. The junction had 10 bases not matched to a gene; V was cut back by 3 bases and J by 0 bases. The CDR3 loop spans 17 amino acids. The germline V gene encodes CDR1 LGHNA and CDR2 YNFKEQ. CDR3: CASSQTTGEIANYGYTF. CDR3 DNA sequence: TGTGCCAGCAGCCAGACCACAGGGGAGATCGCTAACTATGGCTACACCTTC.

The chain carries TRBV7-8 and TRBJ1-1, with 7 bases matching TRBD1. V was pared by 3 bases and J by 7 bases, with 8 bases of the junction left unmatched. Germline CDR1 reads SGHVS; CDR2 reads FQNEAQ. The CDR3 consists of 14 residues. This CDR3 is CASSLAGGSYEAFF. In DNA form, the CDR3 reads TGTGCCAGCAGCTTGGCAGGGGGGTCCTATGAAGCTTTCTTT.

The chain employs TRBV4-3 and TRBJ2-3; TRBD2 matches 13 bases. This CDR3 is 14 amino acids long. CDR1 and CDR2 from the germline V gene are LGHNA and YSLEER. V dropped 6 bases and J dropped 6; count of bases not matched to a gene: 3. CDR3 loop: CASSLLAGGDTQYF. The CDR3 DNA sequence: TGCGCCAGCAGTCTACTAGCGGGAGGGGATACGCAGTATTTT.

This clone was seen only once. The chain employs TRBV13 and TRBJ2-5; the D gene is possibly TRBD1 (6 bases). Germline V gives CDR1 PRHDT, CDR2 FYEKMQ (reference sequence). CDR3 length equals 15 residues. The V end lost 2 bases, the J end lost 2 bases, and 12 bases lay between the germline ends. Here the CDR3 DNA reads TGTGCCAGCAGCTTAAACGCGGACAGACAAGAGACCCAGTACTTC. It codes for CASSLNADRQETQYF.

This clone was counted only a few times. This chain links TRBV11-1 with TRBJ1-2; TRBD1 is a possible D gene (5 bases). This CDR3 has 12 residues. Germline-derived CDR1 and CDR2 are SGHAT and FQDESV (reference sequence). Trimming cost V 4 bases and J 4 bases, with 7 bases left between them. Here the CDR3 reads CASSSQGYGYTF. The DNA for the CDR3 is TGTGCCAGCAGCTCGCAGGGCTATGGCTACACCTTC.

The chain carries TRBV4-2 and TRBJ1-1; D might be TRBD1 (5 bases). CDR3 length: 15 amino acids. Germline V lookup: CDR1 LGHNA, CDR2 YNFKEQ. Trimming shortened V by 2 bases and J by 0 bases, and 10 bases separated the two germline ends. CDR3 in amino acids: CASSQSTAMNTEAFF. CDR3 bases: TGTGCCAGCAGCCAATCGACAGCCATGAACACTGAAGCTTTCTTT.

The chain recombines TRBV4-1 with TRBJ2-7; 7 positions agree with TRBD2. Per the germline V gene, CDR1 is MGHRA and CDR2 is YSYEKL. The trim removed 4 bases at V and 0 bases at J, leaving 6 bases unmatched. The CDR3 totals 15 residues. CDR3 region: CASSLYGGSSYEQYF. As DNA, the CDR3 is TGCGCCAGCAGCCTTTACGGGGGGAGCTCCTACGAGCAGTACTTC.